This note documents a single TCR beta chain sequence. Its antigen is undetermined. This specimen comes from a study of early stage breast cancer tumors. Study context: Invasive lobular carcinomas made up about 30% of the 12 ER+/PR+/HER2- tumors. Around 9.8-fold was the mean read coverage per sample.

Here immunoSEQ multiplex PCR was the method, and the copy in TCRdb shows in-frame clones only, minus some. Of tens of thousands of clones listed, roughly two thirds were seen once; the top ten hold around 34%. General study results and limits: Commonly generated sequences made up most enriched TCRB sequences shared between patients. Tumor and normal breast were distinguished via blood comparison in about 90% of the 16 patients.

This CDR3 has 18 residues. Germline V gene sequence: CDR1 SEHNR, CDR2 FQNEAQ (reference sequence). V lost 5 bases to trimming and J lost 4 bases, with 27 bases between them. This sequence joins TRBV7-9 and TRBJ2-7; tentatively, D is TRBD1 (9 bases). The sequence came from a person aged 50-59 years with breast cancer. The sequenced sample consisted of blood. CDR3 bases: TGTGCCAGCAGCCGACGATCACAGGGGGCTCAGCGGGGGTACGAGCAGTACTTC. Encoded protein: CASSRRSQGAQRGYEQYF.